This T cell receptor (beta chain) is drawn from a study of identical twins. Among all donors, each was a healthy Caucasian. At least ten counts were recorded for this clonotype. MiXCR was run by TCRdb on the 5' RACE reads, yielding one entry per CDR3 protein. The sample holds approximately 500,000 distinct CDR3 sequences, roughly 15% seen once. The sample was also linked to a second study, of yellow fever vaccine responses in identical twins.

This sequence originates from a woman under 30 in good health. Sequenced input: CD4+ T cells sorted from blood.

In DNA form, the CDR3 reads TGTGCCAGCAGTTATAGGGTGGGAGGTCTAGATACGCAGTATTTT. This codes for CASSYRVGGLDTQYF. The chain is built from TRBV6-5 and TRBJ2-3; possibly TRBD2 for D (6 bases). Trimming removed 3 bases from V and 5 bases from J, with 15 bases in between. CDR1 and CDR2 (germline): MNHEY, SVGAGI. The CDR3 has 15 residues.